The clone carrying this T cell receptor beta chain was observed a single time. Its antigen is still unknown. The junction departs from germline at one end; a sequencing error may be responsible. TCRdb itself ran the 5' RACE reads through MiXCR, one entry per CDR3 protein. The table lists approximately 1.8 million distinct CDR3 sequences, about 32% of them singletons. The sample originates from a study of identical twins. Study-wide points: Rather than following the same donors, the conclusions depended on cross-sectional statistical analysis.

Sequencing was carried out using cord blood. The sequence came from a newborn girl in good health.

CDR3: CASSQATITNEELFF. CDR3 bases: TGTGCCAGCAGCCAAGCGACAATCACTAATGAAGAACTGTTTTTT. V gene TRBV3-1 combines with J gene TRBJ1-4, with no clear D. Germline V gene sequence: CDR1 LGHDT, CDR2 YNNKEL (reference sequence). The CDR3 extends over 15 amino acids.